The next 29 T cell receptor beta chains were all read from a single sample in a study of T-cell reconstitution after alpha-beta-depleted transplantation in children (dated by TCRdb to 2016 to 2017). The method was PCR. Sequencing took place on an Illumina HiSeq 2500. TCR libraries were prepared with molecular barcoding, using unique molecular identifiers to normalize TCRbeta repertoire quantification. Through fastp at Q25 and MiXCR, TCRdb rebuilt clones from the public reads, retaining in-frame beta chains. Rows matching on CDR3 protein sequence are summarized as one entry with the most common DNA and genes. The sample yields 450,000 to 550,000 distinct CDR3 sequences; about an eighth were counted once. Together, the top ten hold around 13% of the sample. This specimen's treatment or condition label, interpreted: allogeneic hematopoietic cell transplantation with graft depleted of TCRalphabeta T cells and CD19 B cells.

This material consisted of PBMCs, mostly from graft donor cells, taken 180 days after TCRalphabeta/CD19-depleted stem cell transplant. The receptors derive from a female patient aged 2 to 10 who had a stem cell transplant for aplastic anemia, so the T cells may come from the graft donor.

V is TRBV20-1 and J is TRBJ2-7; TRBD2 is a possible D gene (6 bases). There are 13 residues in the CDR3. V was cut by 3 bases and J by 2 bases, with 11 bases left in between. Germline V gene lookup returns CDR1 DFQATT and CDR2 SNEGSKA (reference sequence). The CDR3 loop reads CSARSTRAYEQYF. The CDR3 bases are TGCAGTGCTAGGTCGACTAGGGCCTACGAGCAGTACTTC.

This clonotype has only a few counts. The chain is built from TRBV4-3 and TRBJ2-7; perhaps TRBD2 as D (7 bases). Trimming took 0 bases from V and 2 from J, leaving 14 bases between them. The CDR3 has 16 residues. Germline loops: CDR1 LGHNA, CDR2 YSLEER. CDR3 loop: CASSQDRGAGAYEQYF. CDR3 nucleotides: TGCGCCAGCAGCCAAGATCGGGGGGCCGGAGCCTACGAGCAGTACTTC.

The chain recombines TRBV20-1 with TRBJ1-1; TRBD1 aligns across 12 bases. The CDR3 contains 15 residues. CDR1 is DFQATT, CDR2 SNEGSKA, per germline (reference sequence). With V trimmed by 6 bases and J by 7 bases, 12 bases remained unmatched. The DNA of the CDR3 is TGCAGTGCAGAGAGGGACAGGGGGCCTCCTGGTGAAGCTTTCTTT. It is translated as CSAERDRGPPGEAFF.

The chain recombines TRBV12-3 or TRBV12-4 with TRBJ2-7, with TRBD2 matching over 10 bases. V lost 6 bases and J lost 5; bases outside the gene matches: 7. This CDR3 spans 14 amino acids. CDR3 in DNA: TGTGCCAGCAGGCGAACTAGCGGGACCCACGAGCAGTACTTC. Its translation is CASRRTSGTHEQYF.

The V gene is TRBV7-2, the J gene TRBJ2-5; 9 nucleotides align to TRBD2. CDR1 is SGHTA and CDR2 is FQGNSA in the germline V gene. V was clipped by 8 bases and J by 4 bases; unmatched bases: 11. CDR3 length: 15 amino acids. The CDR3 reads CASASGAGGLETQYF. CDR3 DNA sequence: TGTGCCAGCGCTAGCGGGGCGGGAGGTTTAGAGACCCAGTACTTC.

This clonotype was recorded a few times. CDR3 sequence: CSASVPLAGKETQYF. In DNA, the CDR3 is TGCAGTGCTAGTGTTCCACTAGCGGGAAAAGAGACCCAGTACTTC. The chain is built from TRBV20-1 and TRBJ2-5; 10 nucleotides match TRBD2. V lost 3 bases and J lost 3; bases outside the gene matches: 7. In germline, CDR1 is DFQATT, CDR2 SNEGSKA (reference sequence). The CDR3 runs 15 residues.

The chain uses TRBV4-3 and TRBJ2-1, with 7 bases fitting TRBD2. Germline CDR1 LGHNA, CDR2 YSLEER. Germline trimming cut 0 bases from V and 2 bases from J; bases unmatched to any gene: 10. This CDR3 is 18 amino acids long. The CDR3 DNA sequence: TGCGCCAGCAGCCAAGATAGGATAGGGACTATTACCTACAATGAGCAGTTCTTC. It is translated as CASSQDRIGTITYNEQFF.

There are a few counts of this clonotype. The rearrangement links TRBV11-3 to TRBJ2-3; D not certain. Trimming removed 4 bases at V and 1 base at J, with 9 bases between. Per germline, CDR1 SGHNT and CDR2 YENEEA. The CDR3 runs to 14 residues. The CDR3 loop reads CASSSHQGTDTQYF. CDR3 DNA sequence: TGTGCCAGCAGCTCGCATCAAGGCACAGATACGCAGTATTTT.

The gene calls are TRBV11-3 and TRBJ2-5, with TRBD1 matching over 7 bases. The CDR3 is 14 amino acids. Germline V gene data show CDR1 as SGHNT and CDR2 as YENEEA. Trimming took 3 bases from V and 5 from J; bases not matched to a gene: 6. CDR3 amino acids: CASSLDRRRETQYF. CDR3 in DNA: TGTGCCAGCAGCTTGGACAGGCGGCGGGAGACCCAGTACTTC.

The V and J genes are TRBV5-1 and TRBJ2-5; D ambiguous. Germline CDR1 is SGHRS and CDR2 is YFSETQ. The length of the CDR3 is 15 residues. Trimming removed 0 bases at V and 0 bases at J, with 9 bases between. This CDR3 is CASSLGSRHQETQYF. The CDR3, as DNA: TGCGCCAGCAGCTTGGGATCGCGCCACCAAGAGACCCAGTACTTC. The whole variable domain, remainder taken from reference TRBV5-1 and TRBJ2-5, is KAGVTQTPRYLIKTRGQQVTLSCSPISGHRSVSWYQQTPGQGLQFLFEYFSETQRNKGNFPGRFSGRQFSNSRSEMNVSTLELGDSALYLCASSLGSRHQETQYFGPGTRLLVL.

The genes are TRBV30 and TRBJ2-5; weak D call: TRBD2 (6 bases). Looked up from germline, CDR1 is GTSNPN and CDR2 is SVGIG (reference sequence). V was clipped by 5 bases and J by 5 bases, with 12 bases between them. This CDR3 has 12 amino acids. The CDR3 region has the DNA TGTGCCTGGGTAGGCGGGATCGAGACCCAGTACTTC. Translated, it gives CAWVGGIETQYF.

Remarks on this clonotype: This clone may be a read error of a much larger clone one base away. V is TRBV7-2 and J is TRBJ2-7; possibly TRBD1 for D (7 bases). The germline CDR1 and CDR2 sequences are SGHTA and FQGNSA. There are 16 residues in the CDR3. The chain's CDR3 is CASSLEGQAGTYDQYF. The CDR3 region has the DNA TGTGCCAGCAGCTTAGAAGGACAGGCGGGGACCTACGACCAGTACTTC.

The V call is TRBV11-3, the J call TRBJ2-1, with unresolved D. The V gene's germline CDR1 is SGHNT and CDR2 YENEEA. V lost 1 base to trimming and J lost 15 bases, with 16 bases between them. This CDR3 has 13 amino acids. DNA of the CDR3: TGTGCCAGCAGCTTAGGTTCCCTCGACCGGCGGTTCTTC. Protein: CASSLGSLDRRFF.

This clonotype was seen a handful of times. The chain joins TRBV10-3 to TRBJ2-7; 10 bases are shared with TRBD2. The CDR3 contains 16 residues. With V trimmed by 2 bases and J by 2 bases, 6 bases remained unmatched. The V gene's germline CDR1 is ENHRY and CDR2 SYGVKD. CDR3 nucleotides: TGTGCCATCAGTGAGACCTCCCTAGCGGGAGCCTACGAGCAGTACGTC. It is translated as CAISETSLAGAYEQYV.

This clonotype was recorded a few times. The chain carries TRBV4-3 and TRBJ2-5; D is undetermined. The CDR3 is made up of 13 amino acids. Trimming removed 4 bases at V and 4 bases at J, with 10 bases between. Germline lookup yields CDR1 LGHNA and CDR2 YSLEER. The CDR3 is CASSLRITETQYF. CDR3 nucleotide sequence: TGCGCCAGCAGCCTCAGAATAACAGAGACCCAGTACTTC.

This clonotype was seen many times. The CDR3 protein is CASSLPGQLYEQYF. The CDR3 DNA follows: TGTGCCAGCAGTCTTCCGGGACAGCTCTACGAGCAGTACTTC. The chain recombines TRBV28 with TRBJ2-7; TRBD1 agrees at 7 bases. The germline V gene encodes CDR1 MDHEN and CDR2 SYDVKM. The length of the CDR3 is 14 residues. V shed 5 bases, J shed 3 bases, and the junction held 7 bases outside the gene matches.

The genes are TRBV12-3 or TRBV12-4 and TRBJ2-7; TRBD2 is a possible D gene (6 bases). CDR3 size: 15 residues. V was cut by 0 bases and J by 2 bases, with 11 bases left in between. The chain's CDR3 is CASSLAQGGPYEQYF. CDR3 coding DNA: TGTGCCAGCAGTTTAGCGCAGGGAGGACCCTACGAGCAGTACTTC.

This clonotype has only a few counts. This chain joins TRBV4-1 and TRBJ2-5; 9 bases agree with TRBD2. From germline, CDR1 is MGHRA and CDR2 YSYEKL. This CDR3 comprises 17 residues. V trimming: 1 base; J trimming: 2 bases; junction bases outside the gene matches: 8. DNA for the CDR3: TGCGCCAGCAGCCAAGGGCCTGTAGCGGGAGTTCAAGAGACCCAGTACTTC. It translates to CASSQGPVAGVQETQYF.

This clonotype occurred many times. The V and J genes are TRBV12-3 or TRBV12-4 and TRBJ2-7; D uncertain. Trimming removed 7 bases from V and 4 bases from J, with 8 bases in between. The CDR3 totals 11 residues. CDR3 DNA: TGTGCCAGCAAAAAGGAGTACGAGCAGTACTTC. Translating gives CASKKEYEQYF.

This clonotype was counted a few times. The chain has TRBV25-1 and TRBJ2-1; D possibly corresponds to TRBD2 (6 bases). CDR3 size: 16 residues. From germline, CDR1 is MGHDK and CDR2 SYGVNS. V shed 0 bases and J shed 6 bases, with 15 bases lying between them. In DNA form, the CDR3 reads TGTGCCAGCAGTGAATATGGGGCGGGACCCATCAATGAGCAGTTCTTC. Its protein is CASSEYGAGPINEQFF.

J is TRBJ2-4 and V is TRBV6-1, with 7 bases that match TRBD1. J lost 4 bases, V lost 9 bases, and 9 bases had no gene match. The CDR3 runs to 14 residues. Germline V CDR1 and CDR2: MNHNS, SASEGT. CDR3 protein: CARGTAQKKNIQYF. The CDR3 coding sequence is TGTGCCAGGGGGACAGCCCAAAAAAAAAACATTCAGTACTTC.

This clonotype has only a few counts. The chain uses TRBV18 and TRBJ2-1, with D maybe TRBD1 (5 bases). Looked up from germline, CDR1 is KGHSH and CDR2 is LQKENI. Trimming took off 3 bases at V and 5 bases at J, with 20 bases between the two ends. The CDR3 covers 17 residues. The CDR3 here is CASSPRSLRGMNNEQFF. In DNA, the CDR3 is TGTGCCAGCTCACCGCGGAGCCTTAGGGGCATGAACAATGAGCAGTTCTTC.

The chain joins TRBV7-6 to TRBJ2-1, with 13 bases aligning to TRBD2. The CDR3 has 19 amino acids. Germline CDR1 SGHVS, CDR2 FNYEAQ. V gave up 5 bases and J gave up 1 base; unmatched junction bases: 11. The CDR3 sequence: CASSLSGLAGSISYNEQFF. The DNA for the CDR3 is TGTGCCAGCAGCCTTTCGGGACTAGCGGGATCTATATCCTACAATGAGCAGTTCTTC.

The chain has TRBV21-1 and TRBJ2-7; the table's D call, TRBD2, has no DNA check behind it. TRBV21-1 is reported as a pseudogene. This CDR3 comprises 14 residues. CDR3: CASSGLSGVYEQYF. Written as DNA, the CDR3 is TGTGCCAGCAGCGGACTTTCAGGAGTCTACGAGCAGTACTTC.

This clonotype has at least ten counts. The CDR3 reads CASQTGSPPCGYTF. CDR3 bases: TGTGCCAGCCAAACAGGGTCCCCTCCTTGCGGCTACACCTTC. The chain links TRBV28 to TRBJ1-2; TRBD1 might be the D (6 bases). The CDR3 consists of 14 residues. V lost 8 bases and J lost 8, with 21 bases in between. The germline gives CDR1 MDHEN, CDR2 SYDVKM.

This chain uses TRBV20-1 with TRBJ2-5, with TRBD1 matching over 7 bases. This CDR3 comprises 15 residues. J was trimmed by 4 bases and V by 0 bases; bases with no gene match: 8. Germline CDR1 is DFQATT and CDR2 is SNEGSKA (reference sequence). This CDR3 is CSARDVRRTGETQYF. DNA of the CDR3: TGCAGTGCTAGAGATGTCCGCCGGACAGGAGAGACCCAGTACTTC.

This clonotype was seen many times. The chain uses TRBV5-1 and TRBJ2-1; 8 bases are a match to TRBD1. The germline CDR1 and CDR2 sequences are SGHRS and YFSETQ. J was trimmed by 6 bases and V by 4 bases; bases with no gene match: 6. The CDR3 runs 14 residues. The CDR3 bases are TGCGCCAGCAGCGTGACAGGGGACGGCAATGAGCAGTTCTTC. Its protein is CASSVTGDGNEQFF.

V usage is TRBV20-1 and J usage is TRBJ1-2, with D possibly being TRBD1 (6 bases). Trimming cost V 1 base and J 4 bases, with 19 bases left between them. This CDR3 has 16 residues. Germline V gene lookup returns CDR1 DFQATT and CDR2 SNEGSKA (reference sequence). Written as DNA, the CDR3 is TGCAGTGCTAGAGTGGATCCCAGGGGCGGAAGCTATGGCTACACCTTC. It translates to CSARVDPRGGSYGYTF.

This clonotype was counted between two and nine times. DNA of the CDR3: TGCGCCAGCAGCCAAGAGTATCCAAAAGAGACCCAGTACTTC. Its protein product is CASSQEYPKETQYF. The rearrangement joins TRBV4-1 to TRBJ2-5, with D hard to call. Germline loops: CDR1 MGHRA, CDR2 YSYEKL. Trimming took off 0 bases at V and 3 bases at J, with 8 bases between the two ends. CDR3 length: 14 residues.